This TCR beta chain was obtained from a study of graft-versus-host responses after intestinal transplantation. With V trimmed by 0 bases and J by 8 bases, 5 bases remained unmatched. CDR3 size: 14 residues. CDR1 and CDR2 (germline): SGHRS, YFSETQ. Assay used: immunoSEQ multiplex PCR; TCRdb lists only in-frame clones, some missing. The repertoire includes 8,800 or so clones, around 84% of them detected once, and 24% sits in the top ten. Researchers processed graft tissue to release intraepithelial and lamina propria lymphocytes. This clonotype was obtained from a human patient who received an intestinal transplant, so some T cells may come from the graft donor. Specimen: ileum tissue, collected 527 days after intestinal transplant. The chain couples TRBV5-1 to TRBJ2-1; 7 bases map to TRBD2. CDR3 DNA sequence: TGCGCCAGCAGCTTGGGACTAGCTTGGGATGAGCAGTTCTTC. Protein: CASSLGLAWDEQFF.